The rows below give T cell receptor beta chains drawn from one sample of a study of OX40 agonist ivuxolimab in advanced cancers. The method was immunoSEQ multiplex PCR; TCRdb's version includes in-frame clones alone and lacks a portion of them. The data show tens of thousands of clones, 85% seen once. Sequences were derived from CD4+ or CD8+ T cells sorted from blood, sampled in a trial of the OX40 agonist ivuxolimab. These receptors were obtained from an adult with an advanced solid tumor such as melanoma, head and neck, liver or kidney cancer. Each CDR3 is given with its conserved first and last residue. D genes are given only for firm matches. Size values are once, few and many counts, or a class for expanded clones, and some rows have none.

size,J,D,V,DNA,CDR3
.,TRBJ2-7,TRBD1,TRBV9,TGTGCCAGCAGCGTAGCCCCCTCGACAGGGTCCCTCACCTACGAGCAGTACTTC,CASSVAPSTGSLTYEQYF
.,TRBJ2-7,.,TRBV2,TGTGCCAGCAGTTCCTCCGGACAGATCACCTACGAGCAGTACTTC,CASSSSGQITYEQYF
.,TRBJ2-5,.,TRBV11-3,TGTGCCAGCTCGGGTCGGGGTTCAGAGACCCAGTACTTC,CASSGRGSETQYF
.,TRBJ1-4,.,TRBV21-1,TGTGCCAGCAGCGTAAGCGGGGTAGTAGCTGAAAAACTGTTTTTT,CASSVSGVVAEKLFF
.,TRBJ2-5,TRBD1,TRBV6-5,TGTGCCAGCAGCCGCGGACAGGCTCGTGAGACCCAGTACTTC,CASSRGQARETQYF
once,TRBJ1-2,.,TRBV28,TGTGCCAGCAGAATCGGCCCCGACTATGGCTACACCTTC,CASRIGPDYGYTF
.,TRBJ2-7,TRBD1,TRBV7-2,TGTGCCAGCAGCTACGGACAGGGGCGCTTCTACGAGCAGTACTTC,CASSYGQGRFYEQYF
.,TRBJ2-7,.,TRBV10-3,TGTGCCACCGCCGGCCGCGGCTCCTACGAGCAGTACTTC,CATAGRGSYEQYF
.,TRBJ1-1,.,TRBV30,TGTGCCTGGAGCGCAGCGAACACTGAAGCTTTCTTT,CAWSAANTEAFF
.,TRBJ1-1,.,TRBV19,TGTGCCAGTACCTTGGGGGGCCTGGGGAACACTGAAGCTTTCTTT,CASTLGGLGNTEAFF
.,TRBJ2-7,TRBD2,TRBV7-8,TGTGCCAGCTCTAGCGGGAGAGGCAACGAGCAGTACTTC,CASSSGRGNEQYF
.,TRBJ2-2,TRBD2,TRBV7-9,TGTGCCAGCAGCTCGCGGGAGGCGGGCACCGGGGAGCTGTTTTTT,CASSSREAGTGELFF
.,TRBJ1-2,.,TRBV7-2,TGTGCCAGCAGCTTAGGGGGCACAGGGAGGGACTATGGCTACACCTTC,CASSLGGTGRDYGYTF
.,TRBJ2-2,.,TRBV5-1,TGCGCCAGCATGGGAGGAAACACCGGGGAGCTGTTTTTT,CASMGGNTGELFF
.,TRBJ2-7,.,TRBV4-2,TGTGCCAGCAGCCAAGTCCGTCACCAGCGGGTCGCGACCTACGAGCAGTACTTC,CASSQVRHQRVATYEQYF
.,TRBJ2-3,TRBD2,TRBV2,TGTGCCAGCAGCCCAGGAGCGGGAGGAACAGATACGCAGTATTTT,CASSPGAGGTDTQYF
few,TRBJ1-1,.,TRBV20-1,TGCAGTGCCGAGGGCCGGGGTGAAGCTTTCTTT,CSAEGRGEAFF
.,TRBJ2-3,TRBD2,TRBV5-1,TGCGCCAGCAGCCTCCGGACTAGCGGGGCCACAGATACGCAGTATTTT,CASSLRTSGATDTQYF
.,TRBJ2-7,.,TRBV10-3,TGTGCCACCAAGGCGGGGTACGAGCAGTACTTC,CATKAGYEQYF
.,TRBJ2-7,.,TRBV6-1,TGTGCCAGCAGTGAAGCGGCAGGGAGGGAGCAGTACTTC,CASSEAAGREQYF
.,TRBJ2-7,TRBD2,TRBV28,TGTGCCAGCAGTTTAAGCGGGAGGGAGCAGTACTTC,CASSLSGREQYF
.,TRBJ2-2,TRBD1,TRBV7-9,TGTGCCAGCGAGGGACAGGGAAGGACCGGGGAGCTGTTTTTT,CASEGQGRTGELFF
.,TRBJ2-2,.,TRBV7-9,TGTGCCAGCAGCTTACAGCTCACCGGGGAGCTGTTTTTT,CASSLQLTGELFF
.,TRBJ1-4,.,TRBV28,TGTGCCAGCAGTTTACGGCAGGGTCGCGCAACTAATGAAAAACTGTTTTTT,CASSLRQGRATNEKLFF
.,TRBJ2-5,.,TRBV5-1,TGCGCCAGCAGCTTGGATGGCCTAAACCAAGTGGAGACCCAGTACTTC,CASSLDGLNQVETQYF
.,TRBJ2-7,.,TRBV29-1,TGCAGCGTTTCGGGCAGCCGAGCTTCGCGCGAGCAGTACTTC,CSVSGSRASREQYF
.,TRBJ2-3,TRBD2,TRBV6-5,TGTGCCAGCAGTTACTCGAGCGGGATTAGCACAGATACGCAGTATTTT,CASSYSSGISTDTQYF
.,TRBJ1-4,.,TRBV5-1,TGCGCCAGCAGCCCGTCAGGACGGCTTAATGAAAAACTGTTTTTT,CASSPSGRLNEKLFF
.,TRBJ1-3,.,TRBV19,TGTGCCAGTAGTATAGACCTAAGGGCTGGAAACACCATATATTTT,CASSIDLRAGNTIYF
.,TRBJ1-2,.,TRBV5-4,TGTGCCAGCAGCTTGAAGTTCGGGTACTATGGCTACACCTTC,CASSLKFGYYGYTF
.,TRBJ1-6,.,TRBV4-1,TGCGCCAGCAGCCAAGATCTTTTGGGGAATTCACCCCTCCACTTT,CASSQDLLGNSPLHF
.,TRBJ2-3,.,TRBV6-5,TGTGCCAGCAGACCTGGACAGACCACAGATACGCAGTATTTT,CASRPGQTTDTQYF
medium-sized,TRBJ1-3,.,TRBV10-3,TGTGCCATCAGGGACAGCTCTGGAAACACCATATATTTT,CAIRDSSGNTIYF
.,TRBJ1-1,.,TRBV7-2,TGTGCCAGCATCCCGGGGGGGTGGGGCACTGAAGCTTTCTTT,CASIPGGWGTEAFF
.,TRBJ2-5,.,TRBV29-1,TGCAGCGTTGACACAGGGCAAGAGACCCAGTACTTC,CSVDTGQETQYF
.,TRBJ2-7,.,TRBV23-1,TGCGCCAGCAGTCGCCTTCAGGGGCCTACCTACGAGCAGTACTTC,CASSRLQGPTYEQYF
.,TRBJ2-1,TRBD2,TRBV19,TGTGCCAGTAGATTCTCGGGGGGTGGAAATGAGCAGTTCTTC,CASRFSGGGNEQFF
.,TRBJ2-7,.,TRBV5-6,TGTGCCAGCAGCATAGACACCCACACCTACGAGCAGTACTTC,CASSIDTHTYEQYF
.,TRBJ1-1,.,TRBV18,TGTGCCAGCTCACCCAGACACTTGAACACTGAAGCTTTCTTT,CASSPRHLNTEAFF
.,TRBJ1-6,.,TRBV4-2,TGTGCCAGCAGCCAAGATAGCGTAGGAAGGGTGGTTAATTCACCCCTCCACTTT,CASSQDSVGRVVNSPLHF
.,TRBJ2-1,TRBD2,TRBV19,TGTGCCAGTAGTATAAATGGTGGGGCGGGAGATATGTTCTTC,CASSINGGAGDMFF
.,TRBJ2-7,.,TRBV5-8,TGTGCCAGCAGCTTGGCCCGCTCTAGCGCTTCCTACGAGCAGTACTTC,CASSLARSSASYEQYF